This section outlines one TCR beta chain sequence together with its context. Its antigen is currently unknown. Germline V CDR1 and CDR2: SGHAT, FQNNGV. The CDR3 has 17 amino acids. Trimming cost V 9 bases and J 7 bases, with 28 bases left between them. These data are taken from a study of identifying expanded T cells in peripheral blood. General observations from the study: Over approximately two and four weeks, about 15 and 19 clones changed, versus 1.2 between replicates. Clone count variance between approximately two-week samples rose with total template count.

Measured with immunoSEQ multiplex PCR; TCRdb has only the in-frame clones, and not every one. The sample contains about 100,000 clones, around 85% of which appear only once. No infections or other immune events were documented during collection. The chain links TRBV11-2 to TRBJ2-1; possibly TRBD2 for D (7 bases). The TCR sequence derives from a person between 18 and 70 years old in good health. The sequenced material came from blood. The CDR3 DNA reads as TGTGCCAGTCAAGCTTGGGGGGGGCTGCTAGCGATAAATGAGCAGTTCTTC. Its translation is CASQAWGGLLAINEQFF.